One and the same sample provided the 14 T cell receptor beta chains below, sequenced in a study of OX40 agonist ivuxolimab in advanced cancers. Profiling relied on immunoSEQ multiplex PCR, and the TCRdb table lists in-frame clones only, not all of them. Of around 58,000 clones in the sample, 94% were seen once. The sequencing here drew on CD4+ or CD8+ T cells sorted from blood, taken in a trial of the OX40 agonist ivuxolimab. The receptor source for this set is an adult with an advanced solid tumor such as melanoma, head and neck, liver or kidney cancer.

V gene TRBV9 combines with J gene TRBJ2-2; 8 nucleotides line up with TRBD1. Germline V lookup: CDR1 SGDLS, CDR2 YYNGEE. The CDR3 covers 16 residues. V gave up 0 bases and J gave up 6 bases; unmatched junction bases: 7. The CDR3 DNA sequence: TGTGCCAGCAGCGTAGCTACTTCAGGGGGCGCCGGGGAGCTGTTTTTT. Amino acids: CASSVATSGGAGELFF.

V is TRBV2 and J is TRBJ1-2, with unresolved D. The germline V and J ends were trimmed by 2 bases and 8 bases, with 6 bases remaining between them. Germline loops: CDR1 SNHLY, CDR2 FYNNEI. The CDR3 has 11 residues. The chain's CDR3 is CASSEKGGYTF. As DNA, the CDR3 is TGTGCCAGCAGTGAAAAGGGCGGCTACACCTTC.

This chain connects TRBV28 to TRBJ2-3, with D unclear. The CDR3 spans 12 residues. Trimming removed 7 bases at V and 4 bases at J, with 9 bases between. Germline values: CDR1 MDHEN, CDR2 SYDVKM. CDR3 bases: TGTGCCAGCAACACGGACCCAGATACGCAGTATTTT. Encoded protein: CASNTDPDTQYF.

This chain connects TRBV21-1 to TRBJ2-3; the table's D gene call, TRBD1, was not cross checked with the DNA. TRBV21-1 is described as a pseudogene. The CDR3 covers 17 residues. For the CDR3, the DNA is TGTGCCAGCAGCAAAAAGGAAGGACAGCTTCACACAGATACGCAGTATTTT. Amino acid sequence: CASSKKEGQLHTDTQYF.

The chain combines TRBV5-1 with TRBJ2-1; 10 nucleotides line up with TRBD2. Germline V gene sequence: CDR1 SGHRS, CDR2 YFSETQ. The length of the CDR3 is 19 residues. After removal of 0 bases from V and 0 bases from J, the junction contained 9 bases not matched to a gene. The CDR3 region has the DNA TGCGCCAGCAGCTTGGGACTAGCGGGCGAGACGAGCTCCTACAATGAGCAGTTCTTC. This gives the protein CASSLGLAGETSSYNEQFF.

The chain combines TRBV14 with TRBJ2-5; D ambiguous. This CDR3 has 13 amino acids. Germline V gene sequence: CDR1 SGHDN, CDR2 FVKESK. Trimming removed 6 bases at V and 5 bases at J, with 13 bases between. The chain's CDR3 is CASRPKMGETQYF. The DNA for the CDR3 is TGTGCCAGCAGACCCAAGATGGGCGAGACCCAGTACTTC.

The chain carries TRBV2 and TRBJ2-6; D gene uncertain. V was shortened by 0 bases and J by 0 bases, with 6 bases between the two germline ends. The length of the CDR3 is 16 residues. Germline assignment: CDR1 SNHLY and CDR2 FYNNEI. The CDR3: CASSEAVFSGANVLTF. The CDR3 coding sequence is TGTGCCAGCAGTGAAGCCGTGTTCTCTGGGGCCAACGTCCTGACTTTC. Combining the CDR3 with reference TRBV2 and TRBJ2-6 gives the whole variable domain EPEVTQTPSHQVTQMGQEVILRCVPISNHLYFYWYRQILGQKVEFLVSFYNNEISEKSEIFDDQFSVERPDGSNFTLKIRSTKLEDSAMYFCASSEAVFSGANVLTFGAGSRLTVL.

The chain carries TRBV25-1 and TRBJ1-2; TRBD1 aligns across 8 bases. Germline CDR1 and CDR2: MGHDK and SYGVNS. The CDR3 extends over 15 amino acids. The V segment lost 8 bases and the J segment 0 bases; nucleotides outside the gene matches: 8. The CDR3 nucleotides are TGTGCCAGCCTTAAACGACAGGGGACTAACTATGGCTACACCTTC. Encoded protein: CASLKRQGTNYGYTF.

This CDR3 reads CASSLQGAEGHGYTF. CDR3 nucleotide sequence: TGCGCCAGCAGCTTACAGGGGGCGGAGGGCCATGGCTACACCTTC. The chain couples TRBV5-1 to TRBJ1-2, with 9 bases fitting TRBD1. Germline loops: CDR1 SGHRS, CDR2 YFSETQ. V was clipped by 2 bases and J by 6 bases; unmatched bases: 8. The CDR3 sequence is 15 residues long.

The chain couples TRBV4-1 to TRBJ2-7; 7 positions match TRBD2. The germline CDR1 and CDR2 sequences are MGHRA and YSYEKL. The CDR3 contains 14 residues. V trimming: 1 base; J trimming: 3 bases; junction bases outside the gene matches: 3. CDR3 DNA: TGCGCCAGCAGCCAAGGACTAGCCAACTACGAGCAGTACTTC. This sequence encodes CASSQGLANYEQYF.

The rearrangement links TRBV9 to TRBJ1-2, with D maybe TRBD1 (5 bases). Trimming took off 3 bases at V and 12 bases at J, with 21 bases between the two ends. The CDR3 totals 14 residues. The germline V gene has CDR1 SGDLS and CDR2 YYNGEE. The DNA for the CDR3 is TGTGCCAGCAGCGACTCCGGGGCCGGCGGGCTCCACACCTTC. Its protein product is CASSDSGAGGLHTF.

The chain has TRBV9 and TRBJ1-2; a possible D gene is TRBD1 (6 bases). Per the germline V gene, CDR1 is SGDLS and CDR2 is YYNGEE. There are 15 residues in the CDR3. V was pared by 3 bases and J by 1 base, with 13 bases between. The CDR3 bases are TGTGCCAGCAGCGCCGGACAGTGGCTTAACTATGGCTACACCTTC. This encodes CASSAGQWLNYGYTF.

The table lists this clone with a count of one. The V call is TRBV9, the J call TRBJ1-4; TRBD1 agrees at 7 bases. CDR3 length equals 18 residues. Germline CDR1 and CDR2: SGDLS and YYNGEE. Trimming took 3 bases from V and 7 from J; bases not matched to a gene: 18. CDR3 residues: CASSAPFSAGTEGEKLFF. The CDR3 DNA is TGTGCCAGCAGCGCCCCTTTTTCCGCGGGGACAGAAGGTGAAAAACTGTTTTTT.

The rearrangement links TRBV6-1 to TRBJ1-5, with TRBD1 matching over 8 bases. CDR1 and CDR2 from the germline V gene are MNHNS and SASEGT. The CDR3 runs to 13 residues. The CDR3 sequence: CSGGYGGNQPQHF. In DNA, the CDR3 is TGTTCAGGGGGCTACGGCGGCAATCAGCCCCAGCATTTT.